The 10 T cell receptor beta chains below come from one sample, sequenced in a study of T cell responses to AZD1222 COVID-19 vaccine. The repertoire was sequenced with immunoSEQ multiplex PCR; TCRdb's copy has only in-frame clones and lacks some. Of about 97,000 clones listed, approximately 89% are singletons. This specimen was peripheral blood, taken 28 days after the second AZD1222 dose. These receptors came from an adult who received the AZD1222 COVID-19 vaccine.

This clone was recorded a few times. This chain links TRBV5-1 with TRBJ1-2, with a tentative D call TRBD1 (6 bases). This CDR3 region has 14 residues. Germline CDR1 SGHRS, CDR2 YFSETQ. Trimming pared 1 base from V and 6 bases from J, leaving 13 bases between. CDR3 in DNA: TGCGCCAGCAGCTTGTGGACAGACGATAATGGCTACACCTTC. Amino acids: CASSLWTDDNGYTF.

The J gene is TRBJ2-5, the V gene TRBV5-1; D is undetermined. In germline, CDR1 is SGHRS, CDR2 YFSETQ. The CDR3 spans 12 residues. Trimming stripped 0 bases from V and 5 bases from J, with 5 bases between. In DNA form, the CDR3 reads TGCGCCAGCAGCTTGGGAACGGAGACCCAGTACTTC. Residues: CASSLGTETQYF.

The chain employs TRBV30 and TRBJ2-1; D not resolved. This CDR3 has 11 residues. CDR1 and CDR2 from the germline V gene are GTSNPN and SVGIG (reference sequence). V shed 0 bases and J shed 9 bases, with 6 bases lying between them. CDR3 sequence: CAWSVLTEQFF. As DNA, the CDR3 is TGTGCCTGGAGTGTACTGACTGAGCAGTTCTTC.

The chain links TRBV6-5 to TRBJ1-1; maybe TRBD1 (5 bases). V gave up 6 bases and J gave up 6 bases, with 14 bases separating them. This CDR3 comprises 13 residues. CDR1 MNHEY and CDR2 SVGAGI come from the germline V gene. Here the CDR3 reads CASREGQRAEAFF. The DNA for the CDR3 is TGTGCCAGCAGAGAGGGGCAACGGGCTGAAGCTTTCTTT.

The chain combines TRBV4-1 with TRBJ1-1, with TRBD1 matching 7 bases. The germline V gene has CDR1 MGHRA and CDR2 YSYEKL. The CDR3 extends over 15 amino acids. J gave up 1 base and V 2 bases, and 4 bases lay outside the gene matches. The CDR3 protein is CASSQPGQRNTEAFF. CDR3 coding DNA: TGCGCCAGCAGCCAACCGGGACAGAGGAACACTGAAGCTTTCTTT.

This clone has just a few counts. V usage is TRBV5-1 and J usage is TRBJ1-2; TRBD1 aligns across 10 bases. Germline CDR1 is SGHRS and CDR2 is YFSETQ. J gave up 8 bases and V 0 bases, and 7 bases lay outside the gene matches. The CDR3 extends over 15 amino acids. The CDR3 DNA reads TGCGCCAGCAGCTTGGATCGGACAGGGGGGCGCGGCTACACCTTC. It is translated as CASSLDRTGGRGYTF.

J is TRBJ2-2 and V is TRBV5-5; no reliable D call. Germline values: CDR1 SGHKS, CDR2 YYEKEE (reference sequence). The CDR3 length is 13 residues. Trimming stripped 1 base from V and 2 bases from J, with 3 bases between. The CDR3 sequence: CASSLFNTGELFF. CDR3 in DNA: TGTGCCAGCAGCTTGTTTAACACCGGGGAGCTGTTTTTT.

The V gene is TRBV11-1, the J gene TRBJ2-7, with a tentative D call TRBD2 (6 bases). The germline gives CDR1 SGHAT, CDR2 FQDESV (reference sequence). V dropped 3 bases and J dropped 7 bases, with 13 bases sitting between them. This CDR3 has 13 amino acids. The CDR3 spells CASSFGGLEEQYF. CDR3 in DNA: TGTGCCAGCAGCTTCGGAGGGCTGGAAGAGCAGTACTTC.

The CDR3 nucleotides read TGCGCCAGCAGCCCCCTGGGGCAATCACCCCTCCACTTT. This gives the protein CASSPLGQSPLHF. This chain connects TRBV5-1 to TRBJ1-6, with D perhaps matching TRBD1 (5 bases). With 4 bases removed from V and 10 bases from J, the gap between germline ends came to 12 bases. Germline V gene lookup returns CDR1 SGHRS and CDR2 YFSETQ. CDR3 length equals 13 residues.

The chain employs TRBV28 and TRBJ2-1; possible D gene TRBD1, 7 bases. The V gene lost 4 bases and the J gene lost 0 bases, with 16 bases spanning the gap. Per germline, CDR1 MDHEN and CDR2 SYDVKM. The CDR3 has 17 residues. The CDR3 region is CASSSTRGASSYNEQFF. In DNA form, the CDR3 reads TGTGCCAGCAGTTCCACCAGGGGGGCCAGCTCCTACAATGAGCAGTTCTTC.